One sample yielded the 14 T cell receptor beta chains listed below, sequenced in a study of PD-1 blockade in mismatch repair-deficient tumors. Some clones are missing from TCRdb's copy, which holds only in-frame ones; the method was immunoSEQ multiplex PCR. The repertoire consists of roughly 79,000 clones, with approximately 78% occurring once and the leading ten covering approximately 5%. Sequenced material: peripheral blood, taken 44 weeks after starting pembrolizumab. The receptors shown here come from an adult with mismatch repair-deficient cancer.

The rearrangement joins TRBV5-1 to TRBJ2-6; TRBD2 might be the D (6 bases). The V gene's germline CDR1 is SGHRS and CDR2 YFSETQ. Trimming pared 3 bases from V and 0 bases from J, leaving 10 bases between. This CDR3 is 16 amino acids long. For the CDR3, the DNA is TGCGCCAGCAGCTCCGCGGGGTCCTCTGGGGCCAACGTCCTGACTTTC. This encodes CASSSAGSSGANVLTF.

CDR3 amino acids: CASSDPEAFF. The CDR3 DNA follows: TGTGCCAGCAGTGACCCTGAAGCTTTCTTT. The chain recombines TRBV6-4 with TRBJ1-1; D unresolved. V lost 2 bases and J 6 bases, leaving 1 base between the germline ends. CDR1 and CDR2 from the germline V gene are MRHNA and SNTAGT. The CDR3 loop spans 10 amino acids.

The chain has TRBV5-6 and TRBJ1-1, with D perhaps TRBD1 (5 bases). Trimming shortened V by 5 bases and J by 1 base, and 15 bases separated the two germline ends. This CDR3 has 15 amino acids. Germline CDR1 SGHDT, CDR2 YYEEEE. The CDR3 nucleotides are TGTGCCAGCAGTTCCACAAGACAGCCGAACACTGAAGCTTTCTTT. Its translation is CASSSTRQPNTEAFF.

The rearrangement uses TRBV14 and TRBJ2-7, with 11 bases lining up with TRBD2. The CDR3 runs to 18 residues. V dropped 3 bases and J dropped 3; count of bases not matched to a gene: 13. From germline, CDR1 is SGHDN and CDR2 FVKESK. CDR3 DNA: TGTGCCAGCAGCCATCCTACAGGGGGGGGACTAGCGGTCTACGAGCAGTACTTC. Protein product: CASSHPTGGGLAVYEQYF.

This chain connects TRBV9 to TRBJ2-7, with a weak D call TRBD2 (6 bases). Germline CDR1 reads SGDLS; CDR2 reads YYNGEE. The CDR3 has 16 residues. V lost 7 bases to trimming and J lost 1 base, with 21 bases between them. The CDR3 DNA is TGTGCCAGCGCAGGCCCCACGGGCGGGATTTCCTACGAGCAGTACTTC. It encodes CASAGPTGGISYEQYF.

This chain connects TRBV27 to TRBJ2-7; possible D gene TRBD1, 6 bases. This CDR3 has 13 residues. The V end was cut by 6 bases, the J end by 2 bases, with 11 bases between. Per the germline V gene, CDR1 is MNHEY and CDR2 is SMNVEV (reference sequence). This CDR3 reads CASRSTGTYEQYF. Here the CDR3 DNA reads TGTGCCAGCAGAAGTACAGGGACCTACGAGCAGTACTTC.

This chain links TRBV11-1 with TRBJ1-1; D unclear. The CDR3 is 13 residues long. CDR1 SGHAT and CDR2 FQDESV come from the germline V gene (reference sequence). V was trimmed by 1 base and J by 0 bases, leaving 3 bases between them. This CDR3 is CASSLELNTEAFF. The CDR3, as DNA: TGTGCCAGCAGCTTAGAATTGAACACTGAAGCTTTCTTT.

The chain carries TRBV9 and TRBJ2-1; D gene uncertain. The CDR3 extends over 16 amino acids. Between the trimmed V and J ends, which lost 1 base and 1 base, there was a span of 12 bases. Per germline, CDR1 SGDLS and CDR2 YYNGEE. The CDR3 protein is CASSVFSFGSYNEQFF. The CDR3 bases are TGTGCCAGCAGCGTATTTTCATTCGGATCCTACAATGAGCAGTTCTTC.

The chain carries TRBV30 and TRBJ1-1; D uncertain. Between the trimmed V and J ends, which lost 4 bases and 3 bases, there was a span of 12 bases. CDR3 size: 13 residues. Looked up from germline, CDR1 is GTSNPN and CDR2 is SVGIG (reference sequence). CDR3 loop: CAWNSNEDTEAFF. The CDR3, as DNA: TGTGCCTGGAACTCCAATGAAGACACTGAAGCTTTCTTT.

This clone was counted only a few times. The chain is built from TRBV6-5 and TRBJ1-1; 9 bases are a match to TRBD1. The length of the CDR3 is 14 residues. V shed 6 bases, J shed 5 bases, and the junction held 7 bases outside the gene matches. From germline, CDR1 is MNHEY and CDR2 SVGAGI. The CDR3 is CASRKTGGGTEAFF. The CDR3 nucleotides read TGTGCCAGCAGAAAGACAGGGGGAGGAACTGAAGCTTTCTTT.

The chain has TRBV30 and TRBJ2-1, with D tentatively TRBD1 (6 bases). Germline V gene lookup returns CDR1 GTSNPN and CDR2 SVGIG (reference sequence). The germline V and J ends were trimmed by 3 bases and 4 bases, with 10 bases remaining between them. The CDR3 consists of 13 residues. This chain's CDR3 is CAWRSGVYNEQFF. CDR3 nucleotide sequence: TGTGCCTGGAGATCAGGGGTTTACAATGAGCAGTTCTTC. Variable domain in full (rest from reference TRBV30 and TRBJ2-1): SQTIHQWPATLVQPVGSPLSLECTVEGTSNPNLYWYRQAAGRGLQLLFYSVGIGQISSEVPQNLSASRPQDRQFILSSKKLLLSDSGFYLCAWRSGVYNEQFFGPGTRLTVL.

Only one count was recorded for this clone. The rearrangement joins TRBV27 to TRBJ2-7; a weak D match, TRBD2 (6 bases). Germline V gene sequence: CDR1 MNHEY, CDR2 SMNVEV (reference sequence). CDR3 length equals 14 residues. The V gene lost 2 bases and the J gene lost 4 bases, with 12 bases spanning the gap. CDR3: CASSLVGGIYEQYF. The CDR3 nucleotides read TGTGCCAGCAGTTTAGTTGGCGGGATATACGAGCAGTACTTC.

The chain combines TRBV5-1 with TRBJ2-2, with D hard to call. This CDR3 region has 16 residues. V was shortened by 0 bases and J by 3 bases, with 12 bases between the two germline ends. Germline V gene sequence: CDR1 SGHRS, CDR2 YFSETQ. The CDR3 here is CASSLESLGYTGELFF. As DNA, the CDR3 is TGCGCCAGCAGCTTGGAATCTTTGGGTTACACCGGGGAGCTGTTTTTT.

This chain links TRBV19 with TRBJ2-2; D not certain. V was cut by 5 bases and J by 6 bases, with 7 bases left in between. Germline-derived CDR1 and CDR2 are LNHDA and SQIVND (reference sequence). The CDR3 is made up of 12 amino acids. CDR3 in amino acids: CASSPRPGELFF. CDR3 bases: TGTGCCAGTAGTCCTAGGCCCGGGGAGCTGTTTTTT.